This T cell receptor beta chain was recovered during a study of blood T cell repertoires in COVID-19. Across the study: Italy, Spain and the United States were the sources of the convalescent and acute COVID-19 samples.

The age range of participants was about 18 to 90 years, with residence in 20 to 25 US areas. Cohort allocation depended upon clinical history that participants reported. Per the study methods: Amplification of reference gene primers was used by the study to estimate nucleated cell counts. The repertoire was sequenced with immunoSEQ multiplex PCR; TCRdb's copy has only in-frame clones and lacks some. The V and J calls and clone size are taken from that table; D and trimming were inferred from the DNA. The table lists around 250,000 clones, around 93% of them singletons. Deletions cut 3 bases from V and 1 base from J, with 16 bases between. Germline loops: CDR1 SGHRS, CDR2 YFSETQ. The length of the CDR3 is 16 residues.

Sequenced sample: PBMCs or T cells enriched from blood (not recorded which). The V gene is TRBV5-1, the J gene TRBJ1-2; D is possibly TRBD1 (6 bases). This sequence was found in a human donor in a cohort exposed to, infected with or recovered from COVID-19 (not recorded which). The donor label of this sample is uncertain. CDR3 sequence reads: CASSWKQGTYNYGYTF. The CDR3 bases are TGCGCCAGCAGCTGGAAACAGGGAACCTATAACTATGGCTACACCTTC. Based on the CDR3 plus reference TRBV5-1 and TRBJ1-2, the full variable domain is KAGVTQTPRYLIKTRGQQVTLSCSPISGHRSVSWYQQTPGQGLQFLFEYFSETQRNKGNFPGRFSGRQFSNSRSEMNVSTLELGDSALYLCASSWKQGTYNYGYTFGSGTRLTVV.